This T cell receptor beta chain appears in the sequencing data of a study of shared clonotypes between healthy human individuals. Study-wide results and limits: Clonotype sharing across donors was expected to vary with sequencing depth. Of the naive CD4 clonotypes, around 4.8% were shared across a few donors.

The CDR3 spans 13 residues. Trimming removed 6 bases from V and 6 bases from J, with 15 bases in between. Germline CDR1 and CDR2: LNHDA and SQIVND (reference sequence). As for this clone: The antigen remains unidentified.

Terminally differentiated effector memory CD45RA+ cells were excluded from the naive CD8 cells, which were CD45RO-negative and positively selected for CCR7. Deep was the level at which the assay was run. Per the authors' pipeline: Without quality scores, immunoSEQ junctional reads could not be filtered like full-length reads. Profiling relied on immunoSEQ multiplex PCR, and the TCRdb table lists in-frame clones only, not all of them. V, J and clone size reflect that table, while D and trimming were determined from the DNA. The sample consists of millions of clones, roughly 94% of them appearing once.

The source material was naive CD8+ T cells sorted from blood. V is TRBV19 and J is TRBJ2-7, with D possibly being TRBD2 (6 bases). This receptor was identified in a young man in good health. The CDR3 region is CASRKTSLGEQYF. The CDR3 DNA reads TGTGCCAGTAGAAAAACTAGCCTTGGCGAGCAGTACTTC. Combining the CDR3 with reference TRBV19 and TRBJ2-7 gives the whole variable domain DGGITQSPKYLFRKEGQNVTLSCEQNLNHDAMYWYRQDPGQGLRLIYYSQIVNDFQKGDIAEGYSVSREKKESFPLTVTSAQKNPTAFYLCASRKTSLGEQYFGPGTRLTVT.